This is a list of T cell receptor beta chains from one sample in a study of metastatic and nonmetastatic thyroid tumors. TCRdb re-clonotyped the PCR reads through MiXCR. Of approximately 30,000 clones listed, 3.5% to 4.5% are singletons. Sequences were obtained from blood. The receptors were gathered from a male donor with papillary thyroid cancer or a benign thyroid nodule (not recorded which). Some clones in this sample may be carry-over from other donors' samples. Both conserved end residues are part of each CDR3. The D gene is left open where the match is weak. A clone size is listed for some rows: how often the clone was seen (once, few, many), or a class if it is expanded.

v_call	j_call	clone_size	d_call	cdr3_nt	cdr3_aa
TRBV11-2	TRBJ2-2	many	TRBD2	TGTGCCAGCAGCTTAGTCGGGGGGACTAGTAACACCGGGGAGCTGTTTTTT	CASSLVGGTSNTGELFF
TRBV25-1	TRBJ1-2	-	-	TGTGCCAGCAGTGAGGTAGACGAGGTCCCTCACATGACCTTC	CASSEVDEVPHMTF
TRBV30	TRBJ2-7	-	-	TGTGCCTGGAGTTGGGGCCCTCGGAACGAGCAGTACTTC	CAWSWGPRNEQYF
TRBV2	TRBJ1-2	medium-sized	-	TGTGCCAGCAGTGAAACGCCCCTAGGTAGCTATGGCTACACCTTC	CASSETPLGSYGYTF
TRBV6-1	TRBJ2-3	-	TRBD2	TGTGCCAGCAGTGATTCAGCGGGAGGAATAGATACGCAGTATTTT	CASSDSAGGIDTQYF
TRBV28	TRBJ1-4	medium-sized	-	TGTGCCAGCAGGGGGGGAGGGGAAAAACTGTTTTTT	CASRGGGEKLFF
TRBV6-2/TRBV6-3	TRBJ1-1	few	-	TGTGCCAGCAGGGAAGGGTTGGGGCGCACTGAAGCTTTCTTT	CASREGLGRTEAFF
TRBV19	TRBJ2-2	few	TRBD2	TGTGCCAGTAGACCCAGCGGGGGGCGAACCGGGGAGCTGTTTTTT	CASRPSGGRTGELFF
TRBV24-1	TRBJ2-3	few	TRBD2	TGTGCCACCAGGGCCGGGGGGTTCGATACGCAGTATTTT	CATRAGGFDTQYF
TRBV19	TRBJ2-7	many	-	TGTGCCAGTAGTATAGCGGGGGATAAATCCTACGAGCAGTACTTC	CASSIAGDKSYEQYF
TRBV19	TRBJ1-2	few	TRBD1	TGTGCCAGTAGCCCTTCCGGGACAGCTTATGGCTACACCTTC	CASSPSGTAYGYTF
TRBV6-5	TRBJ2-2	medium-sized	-	TGTGCCAGCAGTTACAACGGTAACACCGGGGAGCTGTTTTTT	CASSYNGNTGELFF
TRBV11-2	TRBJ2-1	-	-	TGTGCCAGCAGCTTTGGGGACCCGCGGCTTTACAATGAGCAGTTCTTC	CASSFGDPRLYNEQFF
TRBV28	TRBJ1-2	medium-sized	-	TGTGCCAGCAGTTTTCGGGGGGACTATGGCTACACCTTC	CASSFRGDYGYTF
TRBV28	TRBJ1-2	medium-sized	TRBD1	TGTGCCAGCAGCACGGGACAGCCTAGCTACACCTTC	CASSTGQPSYTF
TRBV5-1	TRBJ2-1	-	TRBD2	TGCGCCAGCAGCTTGTCCCTAGCGGGAGGAGGTGAGCAGTTCTTC	CASSLSLAGGGEQFF
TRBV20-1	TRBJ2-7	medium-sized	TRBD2	TGCAGTGCCACTAGCGGGAGGTACTACGAGCAGTACTTC	CSATSGRYYEQYF
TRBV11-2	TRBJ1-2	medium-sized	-	TGTGCCAGCAGCTGGCAGGGTTCTCGGGGCTACACCTTC	CASSWQGSRGYTF
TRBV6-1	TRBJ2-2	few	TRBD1	TGTGCCAGCAGCGGGACAGGGGACACCGGGGAGCTGTTTTTT	CASSGTGDTGELFF
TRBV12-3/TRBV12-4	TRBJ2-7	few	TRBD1	TGTGCCAGCAGCCTAAGACAGGGGGCGCGCGAGCAGTACTTC	CASSLRQGAREQYF
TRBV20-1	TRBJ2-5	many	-	TGCAGTGCTAGAGGACGGACAGCAGGGACCCAGTACTTC	CSARGRTAGTQYF
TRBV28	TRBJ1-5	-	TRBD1	TGTGCCAGCAGTTTCGGACAGGGGGACACTCAGCCCCAGCATTTT	CASSFGQGDTQPQHF
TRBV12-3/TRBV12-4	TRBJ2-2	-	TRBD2	TGTGCCAGCAATGGGACTAGATCCACCGCGGAACTGTTTTTT	CASNGTRSTAELFF
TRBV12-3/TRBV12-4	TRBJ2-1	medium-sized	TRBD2	TGTGCCAGCAGCCCAGCCGGGACTAGCGGAAGAGCGATCTTC	CASSPAGTSGRAIF
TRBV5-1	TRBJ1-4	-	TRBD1	TGCGCCAGCAGAAGGGACAGTACTAATGAAAAACTGTTTTTT	CASRRDSTNEKLFF
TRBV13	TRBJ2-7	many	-	TGTGCCAGCAGCACAAGAGGGGGGGACGGGACCGAGCAGTACTTC	CASSTRGGDGTEQYF
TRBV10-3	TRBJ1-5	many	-	TGTGCCATCAGCGACAGGAGGGATCAGCCCCAGCATTTT	CAISDRRDQPQHF